The 28 T cell receptor beta chains below all came from one sample that was sequenced in a study of STAT5B mutations in CD4+ large granular lymphocyte leukemia. Method: immunoSEQ multiplex PCR; TCRdb's copy keeps in-frame clones and lacks some. The sample includes under 25,000 clones, 60% to 80% of them seen just once. The sample comprised CD4+ T cells from blood buffy coats. Receptor source: a human donor in good health.

The rearrangement joins TRBV5-1 to TRBJ2-1; no reliable D call. CDR3 length: 16 residues. Trimming removed 3 bases from V and 2 bases from J, with 15 bases in between. Germline V gene data show CDR1 as SGHRS and CDR2 as YFSETQ. The CDR3 DNA follows: TGCGCCAGCAGCTCGGTGGGCTATCGGGCCTACAATGAGCAGTTCTTC. It yields the protein CASSSVGYRAYNEQFF.

V usage is TRBV4-3 and J usage is TRBJ2-3; the D call may be TRBD1 or TRBD2 (5 bases each). Between the trimmed V and J ends, which lost 1 base and 13 bases, there was a span of 12 bases. The CDR3 has 12 residues. CDR1 and CDR2 from the germline V gene are LGHNA and YSLEER. For the CDR3, the DNA is TGCGCCAGCAGCCAAGGTGCAGGGAGAGAGTATTTT. Its translation: CASSQGAGREYF.

This clone was found a few times. The rearrangement joins TRBV6-6 to TRBJ1-1; the D gene is possibly TRBD1 (5 bases). Trimming shortened V by 6 bases and J by 7 bases, and 15 bases separated the two germline ends. CDR3 length: 13 amino acids. Germline lookup yields CDR1 MNHNY and CDR2 SVGAGI (reference sequence). The CDR3 loop reads CASSPRRDDEAFF. The DNA for the CDR3 is TGTGCCAGCAGCCCACGAAGGGACGATGAAGCTTTCTTT.

The rearrangement uses TRBV6-1 and TRBJ1-6; D unclear. The CDR3 is 13 amino acids. Trimming took off 3 bases at V and 4 bases at J, with 4 bases between the two ends. Per germline, CDR1 MNHNS and CDR2 SASEGT. CDR3 sequence: CASSEGYNSPLHF. In nucleotides, the CDR3 is TGTGCCAGCAGTGAGGGGTATAATTCACCCCTCCACTTT.

In its sample, this clone was seen once. The rearrangement joins TRBV7-7 to TRBJ2-3; 9 bases match TRBD2. CDR1 SSHAT and CDR2 FNYEAQ come from the germline V gene (reference sequence). The CDR3 is 17 residues long. Trimming removed 4 bases from V and 1 base from J; junction bases left unmatched: 9. The CDR3 here is CASSSGPSGTGTDTQYF. In DNA form, the CDR3 reads TGTGCCAGCAGCTCGGGACCTAGCGGGACGGGCACAGATACGCAGTATTTT.

The CDR3 bases are TGCAGCGTCGGACAGAGTTATAATTCACCCCTCCACTTT. This gives the protein CSVGQSYNSPLHF. The chain is built from TRBV29-1 and TRBJ1-6; D is perhaps TRBD1 (6 bases). The germline gives CDR1 SQVTM, CDR2 ANQGSEA. V lost 6 bases and J lost 4, with 10 bases in between. This CDR3 contains 13 residues.

The V call is TRBV11-2, the J call TRBJ1-5; the D is unclear. Germline CDR1 and CDR2: SGHAT and FQNNGV. The CDR3 is 15 amino acids. V dropped 0 bases and J dropped 1 base, with 7 bases sitting between them. The chain's CDR3 is CASSLDFRSNQPQHF. The DNA of the CDR3 is TGTGCCAGCAGCTTAGATTTTCGGAGCAATCAGCCCCAGCATTTT.

The chain combines TRBV27 with TRBJ2-7, with D possibly TRBD2 on 6 matching bases. CDR1 is MNHEY, CDR2 SMNVEV, per germline (reference sequence). CDR3 length: 14 residues. Trimming stripped 2 bases from V and 2 bases from J, with 10 bases between. DNA of the CDR3: TGTGCCAGCAGTTTAAGAGGGAGGCCCTACGAGCAGTACTTC. Amino acid sequence: CASSLRGRPYEQYF.

CDR3 sequence: CAWSVSGSNQPQHF. The CDR3 DNA follows: TGTGCCTGGAGTGTTAGCGGTAGCAATCAGCCCCAGCATTTT. The chain combines TRBV30 with TRBJ1-5; D remains ambiguous. The V gene lost 0 bases and the J gene lost 0 bases, with 6 bases spanning the gap. There are 14 residues in the CDR3. CDR1 and CDR2 from the germline V gene are GTSNPN and SVGIG (reference sequence). The full variable domain, rest sourced from reference TRBV30 and TRBJ1-5, is SQTIHQWPATLVQPVGSPLSLECTVEGTSNPNLYWYRQAAGRGLQLLFYSVGIGQISSEVPQNLSASRPQDRQFILSSKKLLLSDSGFYLCAWSVSGSNQPQHFGDGTRLSIL.

This chain connects TRBV28 to TRBJ2-2; TRBD1 matches at 7 bases. The CDR3 spans 17 residues. V was pared by 2 bases and J by 0 bases, with 6 bases of the junction left unmatched. Germline CDR1 reads MDHEN; CDR2 reads SYDVKM. CDR3 residues: CASSLVGQTANTGELFF. The CDR3 region has the DNA TGTGCCAGCAGTTTAGTGGGACAGACTGCGAACACCGGGGAGCTGTTTTTT.

The genes are TRBV2 and TRBJ2-5, with D possibly TRBD1 on 5 matching bases. This CDR3 is 14 amino acids long. The V and J ends lost 7 bases and 4 bases respectively, with 16 bases between them. CDR1 and CDR2 (germline): SNHLY, FYNNEI. In DNA form, the CDR3 reads TGTGCCAGCAAGACACTGTCAGGGATAGAGACCCAGTACTTC. It specifies CASKTLSGIETQYF.

CDR3 sequence (DNA): TGTGCCAGCCCTCCCAACTTGGGCGGGAGAGACAATGAGCAGTTCTTC. Translating gives CASPPNLGGRDNEQFF. This sequence joins TRBV28 and TRBJ2-1; 7 bases fit TRBD2. The CDR3 runs to 16 residues. V was clipped by 8 bases and J by 5 bases; unmatched bases: 15. Germline loops: CDR1 MDHEN, CDR2 SYDVKM.

This clone appeared a single time. The chain carries TRBV6-6 and TRBJ1-3; TRBD1 agrees at 8 bases. Per the germline V gene, CDR1 is MNHNY and CDR2 is SVGAGI (reference sequence). With 5 bases clipped from V and 4 bases from J, the junction kept 4 bases outside the gene matches. The CDR3 runs to 14 residues. CDR3 nucleotide sequence: TGTGCCAGCAGTCGACAGGGGTCCGGAAACACCATATATTTT. Encoded protein: CASSRQGSGNTIYF.

The gene calls are TRBV7-2 and TRBJ2-5; possibly TRBD2 for D (5 bases). This CDR3 contains 13 residues. Germline V gene data show CDR1 as SGHTA and CDR2 as FQGNSA. V was shortened by 2 bases and J by 5 bases, with 9 bases between the two germline ends. The CDR3 loop reads CASSLPGWETQYF. The CDR3 nucleotides read TGTGCCAGCAGCTTACCGGGGTGGGAGACCCAGTACTTC.

V is TRBV2 and J is TRBJ2-1, with a weak D call TRBD2 (6 bases). This CDR3 comprises 12 residues. Germline V gene lookup returns CDR1 SNHLY and CDR2 FYNNEI. Deletions cut 4 bases from V and 6 bases from J, with 7 bases between. The CDR3 DNA sequence: TGTGCCAGCAGTGGAGCGGGCAATGAGCAGTTCTTC. Protein sequence: CASSGAGNEQFF. The whole variable domain, filled in from reference TRBV2 and TRBJ2-1, reads EPEVTQTPSHQVTQMGQEVILRCVPISNHLYFYWYRQILGQKVEFLVSFYNNEISEKSEIFDDQFSVERPDGSNFTLKIRSTKLEDSAMYFCASSGAGNEQFFGPGTRLTVL.

V and J are TRBV10-3 and TRBJ1-2, with 8 bases fitting TRBD1. After removal of 0 bases from V and 8 bases from J, the junction contained 8 bases not matched to a gene. Looked up from germline, CDR1 is ENHRY and CDR2 is SYGVKD. The CDR3 extends over 15 amino acids. This CDR3 is CAISESTRRGHGYTF. The DNA of the CDR3 is TGTGCCATCAGTGAGTCGACTCGCAGGGGGCACGGCTACACCTTC.

The CDR3 here is CASKVRSASTDTQYF. The CDR3 DNA follows: TGTGCCAGTAAAGTCCGATCCGCTAGCACAGATACGCAGTATTTT. The chain is built from TRBV19 and TRBJ2-3; D not certain. V dropped 7 bases and J dropped 0 bases, with 14 bases sitting between them. Germline CDR1 and CDR2: LNHDA and SQIVND (reference sequence). The CDR3 contains 15 residues.

This clone has a handful of counts. V is TRBV19 and J is TRBJ1-1, with unresolved D. Per germline, CDR1 LNHDA and CDR2 SQIVND (reference sequence). Trimming cost V 2 bases and J 1 base, with 5 bases left between them. The CDR3 loop spans 13 amino acids. DNA for the CDR3: TGTGCCAGTAGTATACAGGCGAACACTGAAGCTTTCTTT. It specifies CASSIQANTEAFF.

The chain has TRBV7-3 and TRBJ2-6, with D perhaps TRBD2 (5 bases). This CDR3 is 16 amino acids long. Germline lookup yields CDR1 SGHTA and CDR2 FQGTGA. V lost 5 bases and J 0 bases, leaving 11 bases between the germline ends. The CDR3 region has the DNA TGTGCCAGCAGCCACGCGGGTGGCTCTGGGGCCAACGTCCTGACTTTC. Its protein product is CASSHAGGSGANVLTF.

The rearrangement joins TRBV9 to TRBJ2-3, with TRBD2 identical over 11 bases. Germline V lookup: CDR1 SGDLS, CDR2 YYNGEE. With 0 bases clipped from V and 6 bases from J, the junction kept 3 bases outside the gene matches. CDR3 size: 15 residues. The CDR3 sequence: CASSVATSGTDTQYF. CDR3 sequence (DNA): TGTGCCAGCAGCGTAGCGACTAGCGGGACGGATACGCAGTATTTT.

The CDR3 sequence is CASSLLVNSNQPQHF. The CDR3 DNA is TGTGCCAGCAGCTTACTAGTGAATAGCAATCAGCCCCAGCATTTT. The chain has TRBV7-8 and TRBJ1-5; no clear D. The V gene lost 2 bases and the J gene lost 0 bases, with 8 bases spanning the gap. The CDR3 totals 15 residues. CDR1 and CDR2 (germline): SGHVS, FQNEAQ.

This chain connects TRBV6-1 to TRBJ1-2; D might be TRBD1 (5 bases). The CDR3 runs 14 residues. Trimming pared 0 bases from V and 7 bases from J, leaving 12 bases between. Germline V gene sequence: CDR1 MNHNS, CDR2 SASEGT. CDR3 sequence (DNA): TGTGCCAGCAGTGAAGCGCGGGGGTACGGTGGCTACACCTTC. It translates to CASSEARGYGGYTF.

The V gene is TRBV27, the J gene TRBJ2-5; D might be TRBD2 (7 bases). Germline CDR1 is MNHEY and CDR2 is SMNVEV (reference sequence). V was clipped by 6 bases and J by 1 base, with 12 bases between them. The length of the CDR3 is 14 residues. CDR3 region: CASSFAGAQETQYF. In DNA, the CDR3 is TGTGCCAGCAGCTTCGCGGGGGCCCAAGAGACCCAGTACTTC.

This clone was counted once. The V call is TRBV28, the J call TRBJ2-1; 8 positions agree with TRBD2. V dropped 7 bases and J dropped 2; count of bases not matched to a gene: 4. From germline, CDR1 is MDHEN and CDR2 SYDVKM. The CDR3 has 14 residues. This CDR3 is CASNVGRAYNEQFF. The CDR3 nucleotides are TGTGCCAGCAACGTCGGGAGGGCCTACAATGAGCAGTTCTTC.

The chain combines TRBV5-6 with TRBJ1-1; D is possibly TRBD1 (5 bases). Germline-derived CDR1 and CDR2 are SGHDT and YYEEEE. This CDR3 has 15 residues. Trimming pared 3 bases from V and 10 bases from J, leaving 22 bases between. DNA of the CDR3: TGTGCCAGCAGCTATTCCAGGGTGCCAGCGTACGTAGCTTTCTTT. Its translation is CASSYSRVPAYVAFF.

The gene calls are TRBV6-4 and TRBJ2-5, with D perhaps TRBD1 (5 bases). V dropped 7 bases and J dropped 9 bases, with 24 bases sitting between them. Per germline, CDR1 MRHNA and CDR2 SNTAGT. The CDR3 is 15 residues long. Here the CDR3 reads CASTSPQRQPMSQYF. The CDR3, as DNA: TGTGCCAGCACCTCCCCCCAGAGACAGCCAATGTCCCAGTACTTC.

The chain has TRBV6-5 and TRBJ1-1; D uncertain. Trimming left V 2 bases short and J 2 bases short, with 6 bases between. The CDR3 runs to 13 residues. Germline assignment: CDR1 MNHEY and CDR2 SVGAGI. The CDR3 DNA follows: TGTGCCAGCAGTTACAGAGTTAACACTGAAGCTTTCTTT. Amino acids: CASSYRVNTEAFF.

The CDR3 protein is CATSRWTGQETQYF. DNA of the CDR3: TGTGCCACCAGCAGATGGACGGGACAAGAGACCCAGTACTTC. The J gene is TRBJ2-5, the V gene TRBV15; D is possibly TRBD2 (5 bases). Germline lookup yields CDR1 LNHNV and CDR2 YYDKDF (reference sequence). V lost 2 bases and J 2 bases, leaving 9 bases between the germline ends. This CDR3 has 14 amino acids.